These 27 T cell receptor beta chains were sequenced from one sample in a study of cytomegalovirus exposure and HLA in healthy donors. Sequenced by immunoSEQ multiplex PCR; TCRdb stores in-frame clones only, minus some. This sample has under 150,000 clones, with approximately 87% found just once. The sequencing sample was made of PBMCs. These receptors were collected from a man in his late teens or twenties in good health and CMV-seronegative.

J is TRBJ1-2 and V is TRBV28; unclear D gene. Deletions cut 5 bases from V and 5 bases from J, with 15 bases between. CDR1 and CDR2 (germline): MDHEN, SYDVKM. The CDR3 has 14 amino acids. CDR3 amino acids: CASSPPLDIYGYTF. DNA for the CDR3: TGTGCCAGCAGTCCACCCTTAGACATTTATGGCTACACCTTC.

V gene TRBV6-5 combines with J gene TRBJ2-7; 7 bases match TRBD2. Germline CDR1 MNHEY, CDR2 SVGAGI. The CDR3 length is 16 residues. Trimming removed 0 bases from V and 2 bases from J; junction bases left unmatched: 7. This CDR3 is CASSYSGGLPTYEQYF. CDR3 bases: TGTGCCAGCAGTTACTCGGGAGGGCTACCTACCTACGAGCAGTACTTC.

The V and J genes are TRBV28 and TRBJ1-2; D gene ambiguous. The V and J ends lost 5 bases and 0 bases respectively, with 16 bases between them. The CDR3 contains 16 residues. The germline CDR1 and CDR2 sequences are MDHEN and SYDVKM. As DNA, the CDR3 is TGTGCCAGCAGTCCTCCGCGTGGGAGGTCTAACTATGGCTACACCTTC. This translates into CASSPPRGRSNYGYTF.

The rearrangement joins TRBV27 to TRBJ2-7; D uncertain. In germline, CDR1 is MNHEY, CDR2 SMNVEV (reference sequence). The CDR3 loop spans 14 amino acids. With 3 bases removed from V and 4 bases from J, the gap between germline ends came to 13 bases. The CDR3 protein is CASSFSQVPYEQYF. The CDR3 DNA is TGTGCCAGCAGTTTTAGTCAAGTTCCATACGAGCAGTACTTC.

Worth noting for this clone: The same CDR3 also results from other DNA sequences found in this sample. This chain joins TRBV6-1 and TRBJ2-7; 9 nucleotides align to TRBD1. Trimming removed 3 bases from V and 3 bases from J; junction bases left unmatched: 3. The CDR3 runs to 14 residues. Germline CDR1 is MNHNS and CDR2 is SASEGT. The CDR3 bases are TGTGCCAGCAGTGAGGGACAGGGTTACTACGAGCAGTACTTC. It translates to CASSEGQGYYEQYF.

The chain is built from TRBV4-3 and TRBJ1-2; TRBD1 agrees at 8 bases. V was clipped by 0 bases and J by 9 bases; unmatched bases: 9. Germline V gene lookup returns CDR1 LGHNA and CDR2 YSLEER. This CDR3 contains 15 residues. The CDR3 here is CASSQDRGQGARYTF. The CDR3 DNA reads TGCGCCAGCAGCCAAGATCGTGGTCAGGGGGCTCGCTACACCTTC.

This chain joins TRBV18 and TRBJ2-5; 8 nucleotides match TRBD1. Trimming took 1 base from V and 5 from J; bases not matched to a gene: 6. Germline CDR1 is KGHSH and CDR2 is LQKENI. This CDR3 has 15 amino acids. Here the CDR3 DNA reads TGTGCCAGCTCACCACTCTCCGGACAGGGTGAGACCCAGTACTTC. It yields the protein CASSPLSGQGETQYF. Based on the CDR3 plus reference TRBV18 and TRBJ2-5, the full variable domain is NAGVMQNPRHLVRRRGQEARLRCSPMKGHSHVYWYRQLPEEGLKFMVYLQKENIIDESGMPKERFSAEFPKEGPSILRIQQVVRGDSAAYFCASSPLSGQGETQYFGPGTRLLVL.

The chain is built from TRBV15 and TRBJ1-2; maybe TRBD1 (5 bases). This CDR3 comprises 14 residues. The germline CDR1 and CDR2 sequences are LNHNV and YYDKDF (reference sequence). The ends were cut back, 0 bases at V and 2 bases at J, with 7 bases in the middle. CDR3 nucleotides: TGTGCCACCAGCAGAGAAGCAGGGAACTATGGCTACACCTTC. Amino acids: CATSREAGNYGYTF.

This chain joins TRBV30 and TRBJ2-2; D gene uncertain. The V and J ends lost 0 bases and 6 bases respectively, with 8 bases between them. CDR1 and CDR2 (germline): GTSNPN, SVGIG (reference sequence). This CDR3 comprises 13 residues. Here the CDR3 reads CAWSVTNSGELFF. In DNA, the CDR3 is TGTGCCTGGAGTGTCACAAATTCCGGGGAGCTGTTTTTT.

This clone has only one observation. The DNA is left out, because the CDR3 cannot be placed on it with certainty; the CDR3 is given as TCRdb lists it. The genes are TRBV28 and TRBJ2-1; the DNA was not used to check the table's D call, TRBD2. The CDR3 spans 14 residues, counting both ends. Germline values: CDR1 MDHEN, CDR2 SYDVKM. The CDR3: CAIVYPCSYNEQFF.

The chain carries TRBV4-1 and TRBJ1-1, with D maybe TRBD1 (6 bases). Germline V gene sequence: CDR1 MGHRA, CDR2 YSYEKL. This CDR3 is built from 16 residues. Trimming left V 4 bases short and J 2 bases short, with 17 bases between. The CDR3 region is CASSRAAQGFNTEAFF. CDR3 sequence (DNA): TGCGCCAGCAGCCGGGCCGCACAGGGCTTTAACACTGAAGCTTTCTTT.

This chain joins TRBV7-2 and TRBJ2-3; the match to TRBD1 covers 7 bases. CDR1 SGHTA and CDR2 FQGNSA come from the germline V gene. The CDR3 has 13 residues. With V trimmed by 6 bases and J by 4 bases, 4 bases remained unmatched. CDR3 residues: CASSQQGSDTQYF. The DNA for the CDR3 is TGTGCCAGCAGTCAACAGGGGTCAGATACGCAGTATTTT.

The sample holds a few counts of this clone. This sequence joins TRBV4-3 and TRBJ2-7, with D perhaps matching TRBD1 (6 bases). V gave up 0 bases and J gave up 5 bases, with 17 bases separating them. The CDR3 has 16 amino acids. Germline V gene sequence: CDR1 LGHNA, CDR2 YSLEER. CDR3 nucleotide sequence: TGCGCCAGCAGCCAAGATCCCGGCGACAGGCTTAACGAGCAGTACTTC. As protein: CASSQDPGDRLNEQYF.

This clone was recorded once. The rearrangement links TRBV7-2 to TRBJ2-7, with 12 bases lining up with TRBD2. V gave up 3 bases and J gave up 3 bases; unmatched junction bases: 6. The CDR3 length is 16 residues. Germline V gene sequence: CDR1 SGHTA, CDR2 FQGNSA. The CDR3 bases are TGTGCCAGCAGCTTTGATGGGACTAGCGGGCTCTACGAGCAGTACTTC. This encodes CASSFDGTSGLYEQYF.

The genes are TRBV7-6 and TRBJ2-1; the match to TRBD2 covers 8 bases. CDR3 length: 17 residues. Germline trimming cut 5 bases from V and 0 bases from J; bases unmatched to any gene: 9. Germline-derived CDR1 and CDR2 are SGHVS and FNYEAQ. CDR3 sequence: CASSVLSGTYSYNEQFF. The CDR3 DNA sequence: TGTGCCAGCAGCGTCCTTAGCGGGACTTACTCCTACAATGAGCAGTTCTTC.

This chain connects TRBV7-2 to TRBJ2-5, with a tentative D call TRBD1 (6 bases). Germline CDR1 SGHTA, CDR2 FQGNSA. The ends were cut back, 5 bases at V and 3 bases at J, with 10 bases in the middle. The CDR3 extends over 13 amino acids. The CDR3 loop reads CASSTNREETQYF. CDR3 nucleotides: TGTGCCAGCAGCACAAACAGGGAAGAGACCCAGTACTTC.

This chain connects TRBV30 to TRBJ1-5; TRBD1 agrees at 7 bases. CDR3 length: 13 residues. Germline CDR1 and CDR2: GTSNPN and SVGIG (reference sequence). With 2 bases clipped from V and 5 bases from J, the junction kept 3 bases outside the gene matches. In DNA form, the CDR3 reads TGTGCCTGGAGTTTCCAGGGGGATCAGCCCCAGCATTTT. It translates to CAWSFQGDQPQHF. Together with reference TRBV30 and TRBJ1-5, the CDR3 gives the full variable domain: SQTIHQWPATLVQPVGSPLSLECTVEGTSNPNLYWYRQAAGRGLQLLFYSVGIGQISSEVPQNLSASRPQDRQFILSSKKLLLSDSGFYLCAWSFQGDQPQHFGDGTRLSIL.

This chain links TRBV5-6 with TRBJ1-2; the D gene is possibly TRBD1 (5 bases). V shed 0 bases and J shed 4 bases, with 13 bases lying between them. The length of the CDR3 is 15 residues. The germline CDR1 and CDR2 sequences are SGHDT and YYEEEE. CDR3: CASSLGTSWGYGYTF. The CDR3 DNA sequence: TGTGCCAGCAGCTTGGGGACATCCTGGGGCTATGGCTACACCTTC.

In this sample, this clone turned up a few times. The chain recombines TRBV18 with TRBJ2-7; weak D call: TRBD1 (5 bases). The CDR3 totals 14 residues. Trimming cost V 3 bases and J 4 bases, with 13 bases left between them. Germline values: CDR1 KGHSH, CDR2 LQKENI. The CDR3 sequence is CASSPRVPWYEQYF. The CDR3 region has the DNA TGTGCCAGCTCACCCAGGGTTCCCTGGTACGAGCAGTACTTC.

V and J are TRBV11-1 and TRBJ1-2, with 8 bases fitting TRBD1. From germline, CDR1 is SGHAT and CDR2 FQDESV (reference sequence). The CDR3 extends over 14 amino acids. V lost 5 bases to trimming and J lost 3 bases; unmatched junction nucleotides: 5. CDR3 sequence (DNA): TGTGCCAGCAGCCCCCAGACAGGGGACTATGGCTACACCTTC. As protein: CASSPQTGDYGYTF.

The rearrangement links TRBV5-6 to TRBJ2-3; TRBD1 matches 11 bases. The trim removed 6 bases at V and 4 bases at J, leaving 7 bases unmatched. There are 15 residues in the CDR3. CDR1 is SGHDT and CDR2 is YYEEEE in the germline V gene. The CDR3 is CASTKGQGAADTQYF. The CDR3, as DNA: TGTGCCAGCACCAAAGGACAGGGGGCTGCAGATACGCAGTATTTT.

This chain connects TRBV6-1 to TRBJ1-3, with D uncertain. V was cut by 0 bases and J by 0 bases, with 9 bases left in between. CDR3 length: 16 amino acids. CDR1 is MNHNS and CDR2 is SASEGT in the germline V gene. The CDR3 bases are TGTGCCAGCAGTGAAGCGATCTGGAGCTCTGGAAACACCATATATTTT. This sequence encodes CASSEAIWSSGNTIYF.

The chain has TRBV18 and TRBJ2-1; 8 bases agree with TRBD2. In germline, CDR1 is KGHSH, CDR2 LQKENI. This CDR3 spans 15 amino acids. Trimming took 4 bases from V and 9 from J; bases not matched to a gene: 11. The CDR3: CASSQTPGGPGEQFF. The DNA for the CDR3 is TGTGCCAGCTCACAGACCCCGGGAGGGCCAGGTGAGCAGTTCTTC.

This chain joins TRBV6-1 and TRBJ2-1, with 9 bases aligning to TRBD2. The CDR3 has 15 amino acids. Germline loops: CDR1 MNHNS, CDR2 SASEGT. With V trimmed by 4 bases and J by 7 bases, 8 bases remained unmatched. CDR3: CASSVRREGWNEQFF. CDR3 bases: TGTGCCAGCAGTGTAAGGCGGGAGGGTTGGAATGAGCAGTTCTTC.

The chain recombines TRBV6-1 with TRBJ1-2; perhaps TRBD1 as D (5 bases). This CDR3 spans 11 amino acids. The germline V and J ends were trimmed by 7 bases and 5 bases, with 8 bases remaining between them. The V gene's germline CDR1 is MNHNS and CDR2 SASEGT. The CDR3 DNA sequence: TGTGCCAGCACCCAGGGTTATGGCTACACCTTC. This gives the protein CASTQGYGYTF.

The chain combines TRBV11-2 with TRBJ1-5; D is unresolved. Trimming took off 4 bases at V and 6 bases at J, with 13 bases between the two ends. Per germline, CDR1 SGHAT and CDR2 FQNNGV. This CDR3 region has 14 residues. CDR3 nucleotides: TGTGCCAGCAGCTCAGGATCGGCGGGTCAGCCCCAGCATTTT. It is translated as CASSSGSAGQPQHF.

The chain joins TRBV2 to TRBJ2-7; D gene uncertain. The CDR3 runs 12 residues. Germline CDR1 reads SNHLY; CDR2 reads FYNNEI. The V and J ends lost 6 bases and 2 bases respectively, with 8 bases between them. For the CDR3, the DNA is TGTGCCAGCAGGGTCCAGGCCTACGAGCAGTACTTC. It encodes CASRVQAYEQYF.